This T cell receptor (beta chain) was retrieved from a study of CD8+ T cells in alopecia areata. Study-wide context: The drug, oral tofacitinib, was given to treated patients at 5 to 10 mg twice daily. By percentage of affected scalp area, the severity of treated patients was scored.

V lost 4 bases, J lost 1 base, and 6 bases lay in between. Per germline, CDR1 SGHNT and CDR2 YYREEE (reference sequence). The CDR3 contains 13 residues. On this clone: The antigen remains unidentified.

Treatment of the sample: oral pan-JAK inhibitor, 5-10 mg twice daily. Sequencing templates came from extracted RNA that was reverse transcribed into cDNA. Profiled with immunoSEQ multiplex PCR; TCRdb holds only in-frame clones, not every one. The table lists around 200,000 clones, roughly three fifths of them singletons. Study results and limitations: Higher clonality was seen in lesional scalp than in normal scalp, especially in alopecia totalis/universalis.

The V gene is TRBV5-4, the J gene TRBJ1-5; D call uncertain. Sequenced material: CD4+ T cells sorted from blood, taken at week 4, from a patient treated with tofacitinib. The source is a human donor with alopecia areata. The CDR3 is CASSAGSNQPQHF. The CDR3 bases are TGTGCCAGCAGCGCCGGGAGCAATCAGCCCCAGCATTTT.